Shown below are 30 T cell receptor beta chains from a single sample sequenced in a study of blood T cell repertoires in COVID-19. Clones were sequenced by immunoSEQ multiplex PCR, and TCRdb holds only the in-frame ones, with some missing. The sample consists of 100,000 to 150,000 clones, around three quarters of them appearing once. The sequenced sample was peripheral blood. These receptors were obtained from a woman between 65 and 79 years old with acute or convalescent COVID-19.

The rearrangement links TRBV6-5 to TRBJ2-7, with 9 bases matching TRBD1. The CDR3 consists of 14 residues. CDR1 MNHEY and CDR2 SVGAGI come from the germline V gene. V shed 4 bases, J shed 7 bases, and the junction held 8 bases outside the gene matches. For the CDR3, the DNA is TGTGCCAGCAGTTCTTGGGACAGGGACTGGGAGCAGTACTTC. This translates into CASSSWDRDWEQYF.

This chain uses TRBV3-1 (or the pseudogene TRBV3-2) with TRBJ2-2; 10 bases map to TRBD1. V was pared by 3 bases and J by 6 bases, with 13 bases of the junction left unmatched. The CDR3 is 18 amino acids. CDR1 and CDR2 (germline): LGHDT, YNNKEL (reference sequence). CDR3 protein: CASSHPPRQGARPGELFF. CDR3 bases: TGTGCCAGCAGCCACCCTCCCCGACAGGGGGCGCGTCCCGGGGAGCTGTTTTTT.

This clone was seen a few times. Here the CDR3 DNA reads TGTGCCAGCAGCTTAAACACAGGGGGTTATAGCAATCAGCCCCAGCATTTT. As protein: CASSLNTGGYSNQPQHF. This chain links TRBV7-3 with TRBJ1-5, with TRBD1 matching over 8 bases. CDR3 length: 17 residues. The V gene's germline CDR1 is SGHTA and CDR2 FQGTGA. V lost 1 base, J lost 0 bases, and 5 bases stayed unmatched.

This chain joins TRBV4-2 and TRBJ2-1; the D is unclear. This CDR3 has 15 amino acids. Germline CDR1 reads LGHNA; CDR2 reads YNFKEQ. Between the trimmed V and J ends, which lost 0 bases and 0 bases, there was a span of 6 bases. The CDR3 nucleotides are TGTGCCAGCAGCCAAGAACTCGGCTCCTACAATGAGCAGTTCTTC. This codes for CASSQELGSYNEQFF.

There are a few counts of this clone. V is TRBV3-1 (or the pseudogene TRBV3-2) and J is TRBJ1-4; TRBD1 aligns across 8 bases. V was clipped by 0 bases and J by 0 bases; unmatched bases: 3. CDR1 is LGHDT and CDR2 is YNNKEL in the germline V gene (reference sequence). This CDR3 has 17 amino acids. The CDR3 here is CASSQDRGLTTNEKLFF. The CDR3 nucleotides are TGTGCCAGCAGCCAAGACAGGGGGCTGACAACTAATGAAAAACTGTTTTTT.

The V gene is TRBV3-1 (or the pseudogene TRBV3-2), the J gene TRBJ1-2, with a tentative D call TRBD1 (5 bases). The CDR3 contains 16 residues. The germline V gene has CDR1 LGHDT and CDR2 YNNKEL (reference sequence). The germline V and J ends were trimmed by 1 base and 4 bases, with 16 bases remaining between them. The CDR3 bases are TGTGCCAGCAGCCAAGTTGGGGGGATAAGGGGCTATGGCTACACCTTC. Encoded protein: CASSQVGGIRGYGYTF.

The genes are TRBV7-9 and TRBJ2-3; 14 bases fit TRBD2. Germline V lookup: CDR1 SEHNR, CDR2 FQNEAQ (reference sequence). V was clipped by 3 bases and J by 1 base; unmatched bases: 9. The CDR3 spans 19 residues. The CDR3 is CASSFPTSGRAVGTDTQYF. For the CDR3, the DNA is TGTGCCAGCAGCTTTCCGACTAGCGGGAGGGCTGTCGGCACAGATACGCAGTATTTT.

This chain uses TRBV5-6 with TRBJ1-1, with D perhaps matching TRBD1 (6 bases). The CDR3 is 14 amino acids. Between the trimmed V and J ends, which lost 4 bases and 4 bases, there was a span of 14 bases. Germline loops: CDR1 SGHDT, CDR2 YYEEEE. In nucleotides, the CDR3 is TGTGCCAGCAGCCCTACAGGGTATCGCACTGAAGCTTTCTTT. Its protein is CASSPTGYRTEAFF.

This chain joins TRBV5-1 and TRBJ2-7; 10 bases match TRBD1. Germline V gives CDR1 SGHRS, CDR2 YFSETQ. This CDR3 is 15 amino acids long. The J segment lost 3 bases and the V segment lost 0 bases, leaving 3 bases of the junction unmatched. The CDR3 region is CASSLGGTGVYEQYF. The CDR3, as DNA: TGCGCCAGCAGCTTGGGAGGGACAGGGGTCTACGAGCAGTACTTC. Looking up the rest from reference TRBV5-1 and TRBJ2-7 gives the full variable domain: KAGVTQTPRYLIKTRGQQVTLSCSPISGHRSVSWYQQTPGQGLQFLFEYFSETQRNKGNFPGRFSGRQFSNSRSEMNVSTLELGDSALYLCASSLGGTGVYEQYFGPGTRLTVT.

V and J are TRBV5-5 and TRBJ1-1, with TRBD1 matching 9 bases. Germline values: CDR1 SGHKS, CDR2 YYEKEE (reference sequence). The CDR3 length is 13 residues. V shed 5 bases and J 7 bases; nucleotides not matched to a gene: 6. The CDR3, as DNA: TGTGCCAGCAGAAGGACAGGGGTAGATGAAGCTTTCTTT. Protein sequence: CASRRTGVDEAFF.

V gene TRBV20-1 combines with J gene TRBJ2-3; D is unresolved. From germline, CDR1 is DFQATT and CDR2 SNEGSKA (reference sequence). Trimming removed 1 base from V and 4 bases from J, with 3 bases in between. This CDR3 comprises 11 residues. The DNA for the CDR3 is TGCAGTGCTAGAGTATCAGATACGCAGTATTTT. This sequence encodes CSARVSDTQYF.

This chain joins TRBV3-1 (or the pseudogene TRBV3-2) and TRBJ2-5, with 9 nucleotides matching TRBD2. Germline V gene lookup returns CDR1 LGHDT and CDR2 YNNKEL (reference sequence). V shed 1 base, J shed 9 bases, and the junction held 9 bases outside the gene matches. The CDR3 loop spans 15 amino acids. CDR3 residues: CASSQVVGLAPAQYF. DNA of the CDR3: TGTGCCAGCAGCCAAGTGGTCGGACTAGCGCCCGCCCAGTACTTC.

The chain carries TRBV6-5 and TRBJ2-7; 7 bases align to TRBD1. The V gene end was trimmed by 6 bases and the J gene end by 1 base; junction bases not matched to a gene: 3. This CDR3 spans 13 amino acids. The V gene's germline CDR1 is MNHEY and CDR2 SVGAGI. Written as DNA, the CDR3 is TGTGCCAGCAGACGGACAGGTTCCTACGAGCAGTACTTC. Translated, it gives CASRRTGSYEQYF.

The rearrangement links TRBV18 to TRBJ2-2; D call uncertain. Germline values: CDR1 KGHSH, CDR2 LQKENI. CDR3 size: 15 residues. V gave up 3 bases and J gave up 1 base, with 9 bases separating them. CDR3 nucleotide sequence: TGTGCCAGCTCACCGTGGCGGAGGAACACCGGGGAGCTGTTTTTT. This encodes CASSPWRRNTGELFF.

This clone came up many times. The chain joins TRBV6-2 or TRBV6-3 to TRBJ2-4; D might be TRBD1 (6 bases). The V gene lost 6 bases and the J gene lost 9 bases, with 12 bases spanning the gap. The CDR3 consists of 12 residues. Looked up from germline, CDR1 is MNHEY and CDR2 is SVGEGT. The CDR3 is CASSETGTIQYF. CDR3 nucleotides: TGTGCCAGCAGCGAGACAGGCACCATTCAGTACTTC.

The chain has TRBV7-2 and TRBJ1-6, with D maybe TRBD1 (5 bases). CDR3 length: 13 residues. The V end was cut by 4 bases, the J end by 14 bases, with 15 bases between. Germline V gene data show CDR1 as SGHTA and CDR2 as FQGNSA. The CDR3 coding sequence is TGTGCCAGCAGCTCGAAGGCAGGGATCACCCTCCACTTT. Translating it yields CASSSKAGITLHF. The full variable domain, with the rest looked up from reference TRBV7-2 and TRBJ1-6, is GAGVSQSPSNKVTEKGKDVELRCDPISGHTALYWYRQSLGQGLEFLIYFQGNSAPDKSGLPSDRFSAERTGGSVSTLTIQRTQQEDSAVYLCASSSKAGITLHFGNGTRLTVT.

The chain employs TRBV12-5 and TRBJ1-1; maybe TRBD1 (5 bases). This CDR3 comprises 13 residues. V lost 5 bases and J lost 1, with 8 bases in between. CDR1 is LGHNT and CDR2 is FRNRAP in the germline V gene. In DNA, the CDR3 is TGTGCTAGTGGTATTCAGGGGAACACTGAAGCTTTCTTT. Protein sequence: CASGIQGNTEAFF.

Here the CDR3 DNA reads TGTGCCAGCAGTCTTGACAGGGGGCGAGGCTACACCTTC. Translating gives CASSLDRGRGYTF. This chain joins TRBV6-5 and TRBJ1-2, with 10 bases lining up with TRBD1. V lost 5 bases to trimming and J lost 8 bases; unmatched junction nucleotides: 5. From germline, CDR1 is MNHEY and CDR2 SVGAGI. The CDR3 contains 13 residues.

The V gene is TRBV28, the J gene TRBJ2-7; D gene unclear. Germline V gene lookup returns CDR1 MDHEN and CDR2 SYDVKM. The length of the CDR3 is 13 residues. The V end was cut by 5 bases, the J end by 3 bases, with 11 bases between. The CDR3 is CASSPGFNYEQYF. The CDR3 DNA sequence: TGTGCCAGCAGTCCCGGGTTTAACTACGAGCAGTACTTC.

The chain links TRBV9 to TRBJ2-7, with 13 positions matching TRBD2. This CDR3 comprises 15 residues. J was trimmed by 4 bases and V by 0 bases; bases with no gene match: 1. The germline gives CDR1 SGDLS, CDR2 YYNGEE. CDR3 DNA: TGTGCCAGCAGCGTAGGGGGACTAGCGGGATACGAGCAGTACTTC. Translation: CASSVGGLAGYEQYF.

The sample holds a few counts of this clone. The chain couples TRBV2 to TRBJ2-3; 9 bases line up with TRBD2. V was pared by 6 bases and J by 8 bases, with 9 bases of the junction left unmatched. Germline V lookup: CDR1 SNHLY, CDR2 FYNNEI. The length of the CDR3 is 14 residues. This chain's CDR3 is CASSVAGGPSTQYF. The CDR3, as DNA: TGTGCCAGCAGCGTGGCGGGAGGGCCCTCTACGCAGTATTTT.

The V gene is TRBV28, the J gene TRBJ2-7; D is uncertain. V was pared by 5 bases and J by 3 bases, with 11 bases between. Germline lookup yields CDR1 MDHEN and CDR2 SYDVKM. There are 13 residues in the CDR3. CDR3 sequence: CASSASPYYEQYF. The CDR3 DNA is TGTGCCAGCAGTGCCTCGCCCTACTACGAGCAGTACTTC.

The V gene is TRBV5-1, the J gene TRBJ2-7, with TRBD1 identical over 9 bases. The CDR3 has 14 amino acids. V lost 0 bases to trimming and J lost 7 bases; unmatched junction nucleotides: 5. From germline, CDR1 is SGHRS and CDR2 YFSETQ. This chain's CDR3 is CASSLEGQGREQYF. For the CDR3, the DNA is TGCGCCAGCAGCTTGGAGGGACAGGGAAGAGAGCAGTACTTC. Based on the CDR3 plus reference TRBV5-1 and TRBJ2-7, the full variable domain is KAGVTQTPRYLIKTRGQQVTLSCSPISGHRSVSWYQQTPGQGLQFLFEYFSETQRNKGNFPGRFSGRQFSNSRSEMNVSTLELGDSALYLCASSLEGQGREQYFGPGTRLTVT.

This rearrangement joins TRBV7-9 to TRBJ1-1, with D hard to call. Trimming stripped 9 bases from V and 5 bases from J, with 13 bases between. This CDR3 spans 12 amino acids. The germline V gene encodes CDR1 SEHNR and CDR2 FQNEAQ (reference sequence). The CDR3 sequence is CASEPQATEAFF. CDR3 coding DNA: TGTGCCAGTGAGCCTCAGGCGACTGAAGCTTTCTTT.

The chain combines TRBV2 with TRBJ1-2; maybe TRBD1 (5 bases). The CDR3 extends over 16 amino acids. V dropped 1 base and J dropped 3 bases, with 15 bases sitting between them. CDR1 and CDR2 (germline): SNHLY, FYNNEI. The CDR3 region is CASSEEPQGGYYGYTF. The CDR3 DNA reads as TGTGCCAGCAGTGAAGAGCCGCAGGGTGGGTACTATGGCTACACCTTC.

V is TRBV19 and J is TRBJ2-5, with 9 positions matching TRBD1. Germline V CDR1 and CDR2: LNHDA, SQIVND (reference sequence). V dropped 6 bases and J dropped 2; count of bases not matched to a gene: 1. The CDR3 spans 13 residues. CDR3 residues: CASRTGGQETQYF. The CDR3 DNA follows: TGTGCCAGTAGGACAGGGGGTCAAGAGACCCAGTACTTC.

The chain couples TRBV7-9 to TRBJ2-2; TRBD2 matches at 8 bases. Germline CDR1 SEHNR, CDR2 FQNEAQ (reference sequence). CDR3 length equals 17 residues. V shed 1 base and J 4 bases; nucleotides not matched to a gene: 8. CDR3 in DNA: TGTGCCAGCAGCTTAGTTATGGGACTAGGAGTCACCGGGGAGCTGTTTTTT. This translates into CASSLVMGLGVTGELFF.

This chain uses TRBV7-3 with TRBJ1-6, with a weak D call TRBD1 (6 bases). This CDR3 has 15 amino acids. Trimming pared 2 bases from V and 9 bases from J, leaving 14 bases between. CDR1 is SGHTA and CDR2 is FQGTGA in the germline V gene. The CDR3 region has the DNA TGTGCCAGCAGCTTAGCTGCAGGGGAGACTTCACCCCTCCACTTT. It translates to CASSLAAGETSPLHF.

There are a few counts of this clone. The chain combines TRBV6-5 with TRBJ1-1; D not resolved. Trimming took 6 bases from V and 0 from J, leaving 8 bases between them. The germline V gene has CDR1 MNHEY and CDR2 SVGAGI. The CDR3 length is 13 residues. CDR3 in amino acids: CASRERLNTEAFF. CDR3 nucleotide sequence: TGTGCCAGCAGAGAGCGATTGAACACTGAAGCTTTCTTT.

The chain uses TRBV9 and TRBJ2-5; perhaps TRBD2 as D (6 bases). Germline CDR1 and CDR2: SGDLS and YYNGEE. The CDR3 runs 16 residues. V was clipped by 0 bases and J by 1 base, with 13 bases between them. In DNA, the CDR3 is TGTGCCAGCAGCGTAGGGTTAGCGGAAACCCAAGAGACCCAGTACTTC. This sequence encodes CASSVGLAETQETQYF.